A selection of T cell receptor beta chains follows, all from one sample in a study of shared T cell receptors in the human thymus. Profiling relied on immunoSEQ multiplex PCR, and the TCRdb table lists in-frame clones only, not all of them. This table has almost 550,000 clones, about four fifths appearing once. These data are also associated with another study on human thymus T cells.

The specimen sequenced was thymocytes. The receptors originated from a boy in the first two years of life with a congenital heart defect. The CDR3 runs from the conserved cysteine through the conserved F or W. The D gene is left open where the match is weak. Only some rows state a clone size, as once, few, many or a class for expanded clones.

CDR3 DNA	CDR3 protein	D gene	V gene	J gene	clone size
TGTGCCAGCAGCTTAGCGCTCCGGACAGGGTTTAGCACAGATACGCAGTATTTT	CASSLALRTGFSTDTQYF	TRBD1	TRBV7-2	TRBJ2-3	-
TGCAGCGTACAACCCCTTAACAGGGAGGGCTACGAGCAGTACTTC	CSVQPLNREGYEQYF	-	TRBV29-1	TRBJ2-7	-
TGTGCCAGCAGCTTCTGGGGGGGAAGAGGCTACACCTTC	CASSFWGGRGYTF	-	TRBV11-3	TRBJ1-2	-
TGTGCCACCAGCGGCGGGTCCGGGGCTAGCGGGAACGGGGCGACAGATACGCAGTATTTT	CATSGGSGASGNGATDTQYF	TRBD2	TRBV15	TRBJ2-3	-
TGTGCCAGCAGTGGTGCGGGGGCTTTTAGCAATCAGCCCCAGCATTTT	CASSGAGAFSNQPQHF	-	TRBV25-1	TRBJ1-5	-
TGTGCCAGCAGCCCGTATAAAACCCACAGGGGAAGCACAGATACGCAGTATTTT	CASSPYKTHRGSTDTQYF	TRBD1	TRBV4-2	TRBJ2-3	-
TGTGCCAGCAGTTTCGTACAGGGGGCAGAAGAGCAGTACTTC	CASSFVQGAEEQYF	TRBD1	TRBV27	TRBJ2-7	-
TGTGCCAGCAGCTTAGACTTTGGGCTAGCGGGAGGCCTCAATGAGCAGTTCTTC	CASSLDFGLAGGLNEQFF	TRBD2	TRBV11-3	TRBJ2-1	-
TGTGCCAGCACCCGACTAGCGGGACCTAACGATGAGCAGTTCTTC	CASTRLAGPNDEQFF	TRBD2	TRBV6-5	TRBJ2-1	few
TGCGCCAGCAGTGAGTCTCTAGCGGGGGCCTACAATGAGCAGTTCTTC	CASSESLAGAYNEQFF	TRBD2	TRBV10-2	TRBJ2-1	-
TGTGCCAGCAGACCAGCGGAACCCTACAATGAGCAGTTCTTC	CASRPAEPYNEQFF	-	TRBV6-5	TRBJ2-1	-
TGTGCCAGCAGTCCGGGGACAGGGAGACCCTACGAGCAGTACTTC	CASSPGTGRPYEQYF	TRBD1	TRBV6-5	TRBJ2-7	-
TGTGCCACCAGCGCGGGACAGGTGAACACTGAAGCTTTCTTT	CATSAGQVNTEAFF	TRBD1	TRBV15	TRBJ1-1	-
TGTGCCAGCTCACCACCAGGGGAGGGGTACGAGCAGTACTTC	CASSPPGEGYEQYF	TRBD2	TRBV18	TRBJ2-7	-
TGTGCCAGCAGCACCAGTGGACTAGCCTCCAGAGGGGAGCAGTACTTC	CASSTSGLASRGEQYF	TRBD2	TRBV11-2	TRBJ2-7	-
TGCGCCAGCAGCCAAGATTCCAGCGGACGAACGAACACCGGGGAGCTGTTTTTT	CASSQDSSGRTNTGELFF	-	TRBV4-3	TRBJ2-2	-
TGTGCCAGCAGCCCCACGTTAGGGGGCGCGGAGACTGAAGCTTTCTTT	CASSPTLGGAETEAFF	TRBD1	TRBV7-6	TRBJ1-1	few